This T cell receptor (beta chain) was found in a study of blood T cell repertoires in COVID-19. Across the study: Sources were T cells, B-cell-depleted T cells, or PBMCs; the material itself was cDNA or gDNA.

The protocol was immunoSEQ multiplex PCR, while the TCRdb copy is restricted to in-frame clones and leaves out a portion. The data hold 250,000 to 300,000 clones, with around 81% observed a single time. The CDR3 has 18 amino acids. Trimming stripped 0 bases from V and 7 bases from J, with 24 bases between. From germline, CDR1 is LGHDT and CDR2 YNNKEL (reference sequence). Sequencing was performed on peripheral blood. This chain uses TRBV3-1 (or the pseudogene TRBV3-2) with TRBJ1-2, with D perhaps matching TRBD1 (6 bases). The TCR sequence derives from a woman aged 60 to 75 with active or convalescent COVID-19. The CDR3 protein is CASSQDQGMAVLYGGYTF. DNA for the CDR3: TGTGCCAGCAGCCAAGATCAGGGGATGGCAGTCCTCTATGGTGGCTACACCTTC.